This TCR beta chain was profiled in a study of identical twins. This clonotype was counted a few times. A universal primer site came from template switching; cDNA carried unique molecular identifiers. MiXCR, applied by TCRdb to the 5' RACE reads, yields one record per CDR3 protein. The data contain 550,000 to 800,000 distinct CDR3 sequences, about 7.6% of them singletons. This same sample was also taken into another study, of yellow fever vaccine responses in identical twins.

The specimen was PBMCs. This clonotype was obtained from a woman under 30 in good health.

The CDR3 here is CASSLLFSVAGGSNTGELFF. CDR3 coding DNA: TGCGCCAGCAGCCTACTTTTTTCGGTAGCGGGGGGATCGAACACCGGGGAGCTGTTTTTT. This chain joins TRBV5-1 and TRBJ2-2, with 10 bases lining up with TRBD2. From germline, CDR1 is SGHRS and CDR2 YFSETQ. The trim removed 4 bases at V and 0 bases at J, leaving 15 bases unmatched. The CDR3 has 20 residues.